Here is one TCR beta chain with its context. Its antigen is not known. The sample belongs to a study of neoadjuvant nivolumab and ipilimumab in lung cancer. Germline values: CDR1 KGHSH, CDR2 LQKENI. This CDR3 is built from 16 residues. J gave up 2 bases and V 1 base, and 5 bases lay outside the gene matches. The study's findings and limits: Resected tumors had greater TCR richness and clonality than uninvolved lung. Only a small number of samples underwent TCR sequencing. Higher pretherapy blood TCR richness went with higher resected-tumor richness. From pretherapy to surgery, tumor richness and clonality rose with dual therapy.

The assay was immunoSEQ multiplex PCR, and TCRdb's table has in-frame clones only and misses some. This repertoire shows about 27,000 clones, roughly three quarters found once; its top ten account for 15% to 20%. The chain couples TRBV18 to TRBJ2-3; 8 bases agree with TRBD1. This TCR derives from an adult with non-small cell lung cancer. Source: tumor tissue, taken after neoadjuvant nivolumab, alone or with ipilimumab, at or shortly before surgery. In nucleotides, the CDR3 is TGTGCCAGCTCACCACTGACAGGGGTGGCCACAGATACGCAGTATTTT. Its protein is CASSPLTGVATDTQYF.